This T cell receptor (beta chain) was profiled in a study of siplizumab effects on memory and regulatory T cells. Study results and limitations: Unstimulated naive T cells seemed to show more diversity than memory cells did, and they also seemed to be among the major contributors to the alloresponse. Naive-or-memory phenotypes were unassignable for roughly 80-95% of proliferating CD4+ or CD8+ clones. Researchers did not confirm the suppressive function of proliferating Tregs from siplizumab cultures. Just a small share of alloreactive clones was traced back to unstimulated subsets.

This clone was counted once. The antigen remains undetermined. Profiled with immunoSEQ multiplex PCR; TCRdb holds only in-frame clones, not every one. The sample records approximately 100,000 clones, about 90% being singletons. The CDR3 is made up of 16 amino acids. Germline values: CDR1 SGHDN, CDR2 FVKESK. With 4 bases removed from V and 0 bases from J, the gap between germline ends came to 14 bases. This receptor was taken from a human donor in good health. J is TRBJ2-3 and V is TRBV14; D is uncertain. Sequenced material: Tregs sorted from blood. CDR3 region: CASSRPRDSSTDTQYF. For the CDR3, the DNA is TGTGCCAGCAGCCGGCCAAGGGATTCTAGCACAGATACGCAGTATTTT.